This TCR beta chain was documented in a study of response to subunit inactivated influenza vaccine. Study findings and constraints: The study's authors posited that every seasonal influenza vaccination enlists few new T cells.

Only a few counts were recorded for this clonotype. Antigen: not known. From the RT-PCR reads, TCRdb called clonotypes with MiXCR, one entry per CDR3 protein. The profile shows 500,000 to 600,000 distinct CDR3 sequences, under 9% of them singletons. V shed 1 base, J shed 2 bases, and the junction held 6 bases outside the gene matches. Germline CDR1 is SGHRS and CDR2 is YFSETQ. The CDR3 is made up of 15 amino acids. The sequencing here drew on PBMCs from blood, taken around 25 months after vaccination. This chain links TRBV5-1 with TRBJ2-7; TRBD1 agrees at 7 bases. This receptor was identified in a man aged 50 to 69 who received an inactivated influenza vaccine. The CDR3 DNA follows: TGCGCCAGCAGCTTGTACCGACAGGGACCCTACGAGCAGTACTTC. Its protein is CASSLYRQGPYEQYF.